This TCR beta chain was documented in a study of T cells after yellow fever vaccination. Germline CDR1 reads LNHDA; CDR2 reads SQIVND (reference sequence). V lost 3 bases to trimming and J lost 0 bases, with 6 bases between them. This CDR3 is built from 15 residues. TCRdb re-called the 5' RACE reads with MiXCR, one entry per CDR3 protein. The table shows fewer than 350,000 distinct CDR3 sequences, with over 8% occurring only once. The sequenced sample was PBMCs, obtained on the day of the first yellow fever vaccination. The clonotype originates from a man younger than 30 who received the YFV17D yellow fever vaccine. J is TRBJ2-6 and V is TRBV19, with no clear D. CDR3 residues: CASSILGSGANVLTF. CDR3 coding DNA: TGTGCCAGTAGTATTCTTGGCTCTGGGGCCAACGTCCTGACTTTC.